The TCR beta chain under discussion was sequenced for a study of T-cell reconstitution after alpha-beta-depleted transplantation in children. Study results and limitations: As was reported, about two months after transplant, alpha-beta T cells came from several hundred expanded graft clones. T-cell counts and diversity at one year post-transplant came mainly from newly produced T cells. Day-60 TCRbeta diversity that was high in some patients was derived from surviving recipient T cells and thymic progenitors.

During its preparation, the TCRbeta library received unique molecular identifiers. TCRdb re-derived calls from the PCR reads in MiXCR, one entry per CDR3 protein. The table records 200,000 to 300,000 distinct CDR3 sequences, roughly a quarter of them present only once. This clonotype was found many times. Its antigen is unidentified. Germline trimming cut 5 bases from V and 9 bases from J; bases unmatched to any gene: 3. Looked up from germline, CDR1 is MGHDK and CDR2 is SYGVNS. This CDR3 has 13 residues. The rearrangement joins TRBV25-1 to TRBJ1-6; TRBD1 matches 8 bases. The origin of this receptor is a girl under 10 years old with Fanconi anemia, due to receive a stem cell transplant. Material: PBMCs, obtained before TCRalphabeta/CD19-depleted stem cell transplant. This CDR3 is CASSRQGSSPLHF. The CDR3 DNA follows: TGTGCCAGCAGTCGACAGGGGAGTTCACCCCTCCACTTT.